Listed here are 21 T cell receptor beta chains from one sample, sequenced in a study of control samples from healthy donors and cancer patients (dated by TCRdb to between 2020 and 2021). The library was built by means of the immunoSEQ multiplex PCR assay. This is the immuneACCESS table as TCRdb keeps it, with only in-frame sequences that have V and J called. A part of the clones is gone; compared with another copy, unresolved V genes explain less than half, and the rest is unexplained. The sample contains 160,000 or so clones, roughly 94% of them found a single time. Of the sample, approximately 14% falls within the top ten clones. Specimen: PBMCs. All receptors derive from a man aged 55 to 70 with colorectal cancer.

V is TRBV11-2 and J is TRBJ1-4; the D gene is possibly TRBD1 (5 bases). Trimming removed 5 bases at V and 4 bases at J, with 11 bases between. Looked up from germline, CDR1 is SGHAT and CDR2 is FQNNGV. The CDR3 is 14 amino acids. CDR3 sequence reads: CASSEDRNNEKLFF. CDR3 nucleotide sequence: TGTGCCAGCAGCGAAGACAGAAATAATGAAAAACTGTTTTTT.

This clone was seen a single time. This chain joins TRBV5-4 and TRBJ1-2; D call uncertain. This CDR3 contains 12 residues. The V end lost 4 bases, the J end lost 2 bases, and 6 bases lay between the germline ends. Germline V CDR1 and CDR2: SGHNT, YYREEE (reference sequence). CDR3 nucleotides: TGTGCCAGCAGCCCGGGGAACTATGGCTACACCTTC. This codes for CASSPGNYGYTF.

This rearrangement joins TRBV14 to TRBJ2-5, with 7 bases that match TRBD2. This CDR3 has 13 residues. Per germline, CDR1 SGHDN and CDR2 FVKESK. Trimming cost V 8 bases and J 6 bases; bases outside gene matches: 9. This CDR3 reads CASSKGRGKTQYF. The CDR3 DNA sequence: TGTGCCAGCTCCAAGGGGCGGGGGAAGACCCAGTACTTC.

In its sample, this clone was seen once. The CDR3 DNA reads TGTGCCAGCTCATCCACACAGGGGACCGGGGAGCTGTTTTTT. Translation: CASSSTQGTGELFF. The V call is TRBV18, the J call TRBJ2-2, with 7 bases aligning to TRBD1. Per germline, CDR1 KGHSH and CDR2 LQKENI. V lost 5 bases and J lost 5; bases outside the gene matches: 5. The CDR3 has 14 residues.

The chain is built from TRBV3-1 (or the pseudogene TRBV3-2) and TRBJ1-1, with D unclear. In germline, CDR1 is LGHDT, CDR2 YNNKEL (reference sequence). There are 15 residues in the CDR3. V shed 0 bases and J shed 1 base, with 9 bases lying between them. The CDR3 region is CASSQDLQKNTEAFF. CDR3 DNA sequence: TGTGCCAGCAGCCAAGATTTACAGAAGAACACTGAAGCTTTCTTT.

The chain carries TRBV7-2 and TRBJ2-5; 9 bases fit TRBD2. The CDR3 runs 16 residues. Germline loops: CDR1 SGHTA, CDR2 FQGNSA. V was clipped by 1 base and J by 1 base; unmatched bases: 4. The CDR3 is CASSLGFSGGQETQYF. The CDR3 DNA reads TGTGCCAGCAGCTTAGGTTTTAGCGGGGGCCAAGAGACCCAGTACTTC. Variable domain in full (rest from reference TRBV7-2 and TRBJ2-5): GAGVSQSPSNKVTEKGKDVELRCDPISGHTALYWYRQSLGQGLEFLIYFQGNSAPDKSGLPSDRFSAERTGGSVSTLTIQRTQQEDSAVYLCASSLGFSGGQETQYFGPGTRLLVL.

This clone was observed a handful of times. The chain carries TRBV10-3 and TRBJ2-7; D is unresolved. This CDR3 region has 14 residues. The germline CDR1 and CDR2 sequences are ENHRY and SYGVKD. Trimming stripped 0 bases from V and 0 bases from J, with 6 bases between. The chain's CDR3 is CAISESQSSYEQYF. The DNA for the CDR3 is TGTGCCATCAGTGAGTCGCAAAGCTCCTACGAGCAGTACTTC.

The V call is TRBV2, the J call TRBJ1-2; a possible D gene is TRBD1 (5 bases). The CDR3 has 13 residues. Germline CDR1 and CDR2: SNHLY and FYNNEI. V lost 4 bases and J 4 bases, leaving 10 bases between the germline ends. In nucleotides, the CDR3 is TGTGCCAGCAGTGGAGACAGTTCCTATGGCTACACCTTC. Amino acid sequence: CASSGDSSYGYTF.

The chain uses TRBV6-4 and TRBJ1-5, with 7 bases fitting TRBD1. V trimming: 4 bases; J trimming: 2 bases; junction bases outside the gene matches: 5. This CDR3 is built from 15 residues. Germline V gene sequence: CDR1 MRHNA, CDR2 SNTAGT. The CDR3 spells CASSGVDRGNQPQHF. In DNA, the CDR3 is TGTGCCAGCAGTGGGGTTGACAGGGGCAATCAGCCCCAGCATTTT.

The chain is built from TRBV11-2 and TRBJ2-2; D unclear. Per the germline V gene, CDR1 is SGHAT and CDR2 is FQNNGV. The V end was cut by 1 base, the J end by 6 bases, with 12 bases between. The CDR3 loop spans 15 amino acids. The CDR3 DNA sequence: TGTGCCAGCAGCTTAGGATTGACAAGTTCCGGGGAGCTGTTTTTT. Translating it yields CASSLGLTSSGELFF.

The chain combines TRBV2 with TRBJ2-3; D tentatively fits TRBD1 or TRBD2 (5 bases each). The CDR3 runs to 14 residues. Germline V gene lookup returns CDR1 SNHLY and CDR2 FYNNEI. Trimming pared 6 bases from V and 0 bases from J, leaving 10 bases between. The CDR3 loop reads CASSWGPSTDTQYF. CDR3 DNA sequence: TGTGCCAGCAGCTGGGGACCTAGCACAGATACGCAGTATTTT.

This clone was observed a few times. The rearrangement links TRBV5-4 to TRBJ1-2, with D unclear. CDR3 length: 13 residues. Deletions cut 4 bases from V and 4 bases from J, with 11 bases between. Germline values: CDR1 SGHNT, CDR2 YYREEE (reference sequence). For the CDR3, the DNA is TGTGCCAGCAGCCCCTTGACGGCCTATGGCTACACCTTC. Residues: CASSPLTAYGYTF.

CDR3 residues: CASSLGTETEHF. Written as DNA, the CDR3 is TGTGCCAGCAGTTTAGGGACAGAGACTGAGCATTTT. The chain uses TRBV28 and TRBJ1-5; 7 positions match TRBD1. There are 12 residues in the CDR3. Germline V gene lookup returns CDR1 MDHEN and CDR2 SYDVKM. Trimming at V came to 2 bases and at J to 14 bases, leaving 6 bases not matched to a gene.

V and J are TRBV4-3 and TRBJ1-2; D is possibly TRBD1 (6 bases). V was trimmed by 4 bases and J by 3 bases, leaving 12 bases between them. Germline CDR1 is LGHNA and CDR2 is YSLEER. The CDR3 spans 14 residues. The CDR3 sequence: CASSPAGADYGYTF. The CDR3 coding sequence is TGCGCCAGCAGCCCCGCAGGGGCGGACTATGGCTACACCTTC.

The chain links TRBV5-1 to TRBJ1-2; D may be TRBD1 (6 bases). The CDR3 length is 16 residues. The germline CDR1 and CDR2 sequences are SGHRS and YFSETQ. The V and J ends lost 1 base and 3 bases respectively, with 16 bases between them. The CDR3 region has the DNA TGCGCCAGCAGCTTGAATCCCTTCACAGGGCACTATGGCTACACCTTC. It specifies CASSLNPFTGHYGYTF.

J is TRBJ1-6 and V is TRBV9; TRBD1 aligns across 7 bases. V gave up 3 bases and J gave up 7 bases; unmatched junction bases: 7. CDR3 length: 15 residues. Germline V gives CDR1 SGDLS, CDR2 YYNGEE. The CDR3 nucleotides are TGTGCCAGCAGCGCCGACAGGGCGGGGAATTCACCCCTCCACTTT. It yields the protein CASSADRAGNSPLHF.

V is TRBV11-1 and J is TRBJ2-3; 9 positions match TRBD1. Germline CDR1 reads SGHAT; CDR2 reads FQDESV (reference sequence). The CDR3 has 14 residues. J was trimmed by 4 bases and V by 5 bases; bases with no gene match: 4. The CDR3 spells CASSAGTGSDTQYF. CDR3 DNA: TGTGCCAGCAGCGCCGGGACAGGGTCAGATACGCAGTATTTT.

The chain is built from TRBV5-5 and TRBJ2-1, with 7 bases matching TRBD1. In germline, CDR1 is SGHKS, CDR2 YYEKEE (reference sequence). The junction had 8 bases not matched to a gene; V was cut back by 4 bases and J by 1 base. This CDR3 spans 16 amino acids. CDR3 region: CASSPSDRVSYNEQFF. In DNA form, the CDR3 reads TGTGCCAGCAGCCCCTCAGACAGGGTTTCCTACAATGAGCAGTTCTTC.

The V call is TRBV3-1 (or the pseudogene TRBV3-2), the J call TRBJ2-2, with D maybe TRBD1 (6 bases). The CDR3 runs 17 residues. Trimming took 1 base from V and 3 from J, leaving 15 bases between them. In germline, CDR1 is LGHDT, CDR2 YNNKEL (reference sequence). This CDR3 reads CASSQGPGRQDTGELFF. The CDR3, as DNA: TGTGCCAGCAGCCAAGGTCCGGGGCGACAGGACACCGGGGAGCTGTTTTTT.

J is TRBJ1-4 and V is TRBV10-3; D remains unclear. The CDR3 runs 16 residues. The V end lost 0 bases, the J end lost 0 bases, and 8 bases lay between the germline ends. Germline CDR1 is ENHRY and CDR2 is SYGVKD. The CDR3 spells CAISESIGATNEKLFF. The DNA of the CDR3 is TGTGCCATCAGTGAGTCGATCGGGGCAACTAATGAAAAACTGTTTTTT.

The chain uses TRBV12-3 or TRBV12-4 and TRBJ2-2; 8 bases agree with TRBD1. This CDR3 contains 12 residues. V was pared by 8 bases and J by 7 bases, with 3 bases of the junction left unmatched. This chain's CDR3 is CASGQGIGELFF. CDR3 bases: TGTGCCAGCGGACAGGGAATCGGGGAGCTGTTTTTT.